These 10 T cell receptor beta chains were all obtained from the same sample, sequenced in a study of blood T cell repertoires in COVID-19. Sequencing was performed with immunoSEQ multiplex PCR; in TCRdb, only in-frame clones are kept and a portion is missing. The sample lists roughly 77,000 clones; over 80% were seen once. The sample taken for sequencing was peripheral blood. The receptors come from a woman aged 80 or over with active COVID-19.

Of note for this clone: The same CDR3 can be traced to other DNA sequences in this sample. This chain links TRBV11-2 with TRBJ2-7; D gene uncertain. Germline loops: CDR1 SGHAT, CDR2 FQNNGV. This CDR3 is 12 amino acids long. Trimming cost V 2 bases and J 4 bases, with 6 bases left between them. CDR3: CASSLSGYEQYF. As DNA, the CDR3 is TGTGCCAGCAGCTTATCGGGTTACGAGCAGTACTTC.

The chain combines TRBV28 with TRBJ2-5; 7 bases map to TRBD2. In germline, CDR1 is MDHEN, CDR2 SYDVKM. The CDR3 is made up of 17 amino acids. Unmatched junction bases numbered 18, after V lost 6 bases and J lost 5 bases. CDR3 sequence: CASSYRVQRGEGETQYF. CDR3 bases: TGTGCCAGCAGCTATCGGGTCCAGCGGGGAGAGGGGGAGACCCAGTACTTC.

The CDR3 DNA follows: TGTGCCAGCAGTTTTGGTGGTAGCTCCTACAATGAGCAGTTCTTC. Encoded protein: CASSFGGSSYNEQFF. The chain combines TRBV27 with TRBJ2-1, with D unclear. The CDR3 spans 15 residues. The V and J ends lost 3 bases and 0 bases respectively, with 9 bases between them. The germline gives CDR1 MNHEY, CDR2 SMNVEV (reference sequence).

The genes are TRBV4-1 and TRBJ2-1; 10 bases agree with TRBD2. V trimming: 0 bases; J trimming: 11 bases; junction bases outside the gene matches: 7. This CDR3 is built from 15 residues. Germline CDR1 reads MGHRA; CDR2 reads YSYEKL. The CDR3 DNA reads as TGCGCCAGCAGCCAAGAACTAGCGGGGCTCTTGAAGCAGTTCTTC. This codes for CASSQELAGLLKQFF.

The rearrangement links TRBV5-1 to TRBJ2-5; D might be TRBD2 (6 bases). Trimming pared 0 bases from V and 5 bases from J, leaving 11 bases between. In germline, CDR1 is SGHRS, CDR2 YFSETQ. The CDR3 length is 14 residues. The CDR3 region is CASSLVAGKETQYF. The CDR3 DNA reads TGCGCCAGCAGCTTGGTGGCGGGGAAGGAGACCCAGTACTTC. The full variable domain, in which reference TRBV5-1 and TRBJ2-5 provide the parts outside the CDR3, is KAGVTQTPRYLIKTRGQQVTLSCSPISGHRSVSWYQQTPGQGLQFLFEYFSETQRNKGNFPGRFSGRQFSNSRSEMNVSTLELGDSALYLCASSLVAGKETQYFGPGTRLLVL.

Concerning this clone: Its ends do not fully match the called genes, so a read error is possible. The V gene is TRBV6-5, the J gene TRBJ2-1, with 7 bases identical to TRBD1. From germline, CDR1 is MNHEY and CDR2 SVGAGI. The CDR3 totals 16 residues. This chain's CDR3 is CASSNSPGTVHNEQFF. The CDR3 coding sequence is TGTGCCAGCAGTAACTCCCCCGGGACAGTACACAATGAGCAGTTCTTC.

V and J are TRBV13 and TRBJ1-2; D is uncertain. The CDR3 runs 18 residues. V was cut by 0 bases and J by 2 bases, with 19 bases left in between. The V gene's germline CDR1 is PRHDT and CDR2 FYEKMQ (reference sequence). In DNA form, the CDR3 reads TGTGCCAGCAGCTTAGGTTTTACGGTCCCGCGGGGAAACTATGGCTACACCTTC. Its protein is CASSLGFTVPRGNYGYTF.

The gene calls are TRBV7-3 and TRBJ2-2, with a weak D call TRBD2 (5 bases). Per germline, CDR1 SGHTA and CDR2 FQGTGA. The CDR3 runs to 14 residues. Trimming took 3 bases from V and 1 from J, leaving 6 bases between them. CDR3 sequence (DNA): TGTGCCAGCAGCTTCAGCGGGAACACCGGGGAGCTGTTTTTT. Translated: CASSFSGNTGELFF.

The chain employs TRBV4-3 and TRBJ2-1; D might be TRBD2 (5 bases). Trimming pared 4 bases from V and 5 bases from J, leaving 18 bases between. The CDR3 has 16 residues. Germline values: CDR1 LGHNA, CDR2 YSLEER. The CDR3 coding sequence is TGCGCCAGCAGCCCCCGCCTTTGGGGAGCCCACAATGAGCAGTTCTTC. This gives the protein CASSPRLWGAHNEQFF.

V and J are TRBV6-5 and TRBJ1-2; a possible D gene is TRBD1 (5 bases). Trimming left V 6 bases short and J 10 bases short, with 12 bases between. CDR1 MNHEY and CDR2 SVGAGI come from the germline V gene. The CDR3 consists of 11 residues. The CDR3 reads CASSGGGSYTF. For the CDR3, the DNA is TGTGCCAGCAGCGGTGGGGGGTCCTACACCTTC.